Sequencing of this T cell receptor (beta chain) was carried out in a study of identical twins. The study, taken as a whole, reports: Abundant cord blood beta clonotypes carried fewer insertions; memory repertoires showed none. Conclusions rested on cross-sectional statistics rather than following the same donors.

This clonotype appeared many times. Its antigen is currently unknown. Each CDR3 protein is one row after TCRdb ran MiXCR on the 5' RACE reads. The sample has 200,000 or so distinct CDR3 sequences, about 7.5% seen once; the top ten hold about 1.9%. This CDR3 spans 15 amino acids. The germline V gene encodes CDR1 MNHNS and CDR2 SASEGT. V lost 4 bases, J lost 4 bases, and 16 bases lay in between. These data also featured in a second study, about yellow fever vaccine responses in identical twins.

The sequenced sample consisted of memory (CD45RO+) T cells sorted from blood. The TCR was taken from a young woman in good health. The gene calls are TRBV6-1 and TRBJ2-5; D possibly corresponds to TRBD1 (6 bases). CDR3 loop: CASSVVRDNPETQYF. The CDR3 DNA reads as TGTGCCAGCAGTGTTGTCCGGGACAACCCAGAGACCCAGTACTTC.